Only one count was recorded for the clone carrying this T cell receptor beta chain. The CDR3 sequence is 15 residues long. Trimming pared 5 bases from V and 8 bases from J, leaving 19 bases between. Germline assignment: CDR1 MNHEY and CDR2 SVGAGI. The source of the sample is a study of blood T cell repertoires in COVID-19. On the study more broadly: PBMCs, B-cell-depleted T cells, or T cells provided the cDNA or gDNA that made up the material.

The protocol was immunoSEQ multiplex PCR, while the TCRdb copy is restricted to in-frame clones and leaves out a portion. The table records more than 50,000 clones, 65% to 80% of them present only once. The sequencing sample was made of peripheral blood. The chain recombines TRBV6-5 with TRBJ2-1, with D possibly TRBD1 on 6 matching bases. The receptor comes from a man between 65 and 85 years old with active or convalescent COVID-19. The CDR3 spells CASSIQGIGVDEQFF. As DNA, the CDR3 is TGTGCCAGCAGTATACAGGGAATTGGAGTCGATGAGCAGTTCTTC.